The 20 T cell receptor beta chains given below trace back to one sample, sequenced in a study of T cell responses to AZD1222 COVID-19 vaccine. Sequencing was performed with immunoSEQ multiplex PCR; in TCRdb, only in-frame clones are kept and a portion is missing. This table has around 120,000 clones, over 75% appearing once. The sequences come from peripheral blood, collected on day 0 of AZD1222 vaccination. These receptor sequences come from an adult in good health.

The gene calls are TRBV5-1 and TRBJ1-3; the D gene is possibly TRBD1 (6 bases). Germline CDR1 and CDR2: SGHRS and YFSETQ. The CDR3 is 15 amino acids. Trimming removed 0 bases at V and 2 bases at J, with 9 bases between. CDR3 loop: CASSLETGTGNTIYF. The CDR3 DNA is TGCGCCAGCAGCTTGGAAACAGGGACTGGAAACACCATATATTTT.

This clone was seen once. This chain uses TRBV4-1 with TRBJ2-7; D gene ambiguous. CDR1 is MGHRA, CDR2 YSYEKL, per germline. V lost 2 bases to trimming and J lost 7 bases, with 12 bases between them. The CDR3 covers 13 residues. Here the CDR3 reads CASSQLYSLEQYF. CDR3 in DNA: TGCGCCAGCAGCCAACTTTACTCCTTAGAGCAGTACTTC.

The chain employs TRBV5-1 and TRBJ2-3; D not resolved. Per the germline V gene, CDR1 is SGHRS and CDR2 is YFSETQ. The V end lost 0 bases, the J end lost 0 bases, and 8 bases lay between the germline ends. The CDR3 runs 15 residues. The CDR3 nucleotides are TGCGCCAGCAGCTTGGCCCGGGCAAGCACAGATACGCAGTATTTT. It yields the protein CASSLARASTDTQYF. Supplemented by reference TRBV5-1 and TRBJ2-3, the full variable domain reads KAGVTQTPRYLIKTRGQQVTLSCSPISGHRSVSWYQQTPGQGLQFLFEYFSETQRNKGNFPGRFSGRQFSNSRSEMNVSTLELGDSALYLCASSLARASTDTQYFGPGTRLTVL.

In DNA form, the CDR3 reads TGTGCCAGCAGCGGCGTGGTGGCTGTCAATGAGCAGTTCTTC. It codes for CASSGVVAVNEQFF. This chain connects TRBV5-6 to TRBJ2-1; no firm D call. V dropped 4 bases and J dropped 6 bases, with 14 bases sitting between them. There are 14 residues in the CDR3. Germline V gene data show CDR1 as SGHDT and CDR2 as YYEEEE.

V usage is TRBV6-5 and J usage is TRBJ2-7; 7 bases agree with TRBD2. This CDR3 has 13 residues. V lost 8 bases, J lost 5 bases, and 9 bases stayed unmatched. Germline V lookup: CDR1 MNHEY, CDR2 SVGAGI. CDR3 sequence: CASYPSGFHEQYF. DNA of the CDR3: TGTGCCAGCTATCCTAGCGGTTTTCACGAGCAGTACTTC.

The gene calls are TRBV13 and TRBJ1-2; D remains ambiguous. This CDR3 comprises 16 residues. Germline V CDR1 and CDR2: PRHDT, FYEKMQ (reference sequence). Trimming cost V 1 base and J 6 bases, with 18 bases left between them. CDR3 amino acids: CASSLAVDVNFDGYTF. The CDR3, as DNA: TGTGCCAGCAGCTTAGCAGTAGACGTTAACTTCGATGGCTACACCTTC.

The chain employs TRBV16 and TRBJ1-2; D not resolved. This CDR3 region has 13 residues. Germline assignment: CDR1 KGHSY and CDR2 FQNENV. With 4 bases removed from V and 2 bases from J, the gap between germline ends came to 8 bases. For the CDR3, the DNA is TGTGCCAGCAGCCTGGAACAAAACTATGGCTACACCTTC. The encoded protein is CASSLEQNYGYTF.

The chain employs TRBV28 and TRBJ1-5; D remains unclear. The germline V and J ends were trimmed by 3 bases and 0 bases, with 6 bases remaining between them. CDR1 and CDR2 from the germline V gene are MDHEN and SYDVKM. This CDR3 is 14 amino acids long. CDR3 coding DNA: TGTGCCAGCAGTTTCGGGGATAGCAATCAGCCCCAGCATTTT. This encodes CASSFGDSNQPQHF.

The chain has TRBV11-2 and TRBJ2-3; unclear D gene. Trimming left V 0 bases short and J 2 bases short, with 9 bases between. The CDR3 sequence is 15 residues long. Germline V gene data show CDR1 as SGHAT and CDR2 as FQNNGV. The CDR3 here is CASSLDWSYTDTQYF. In DNA form, the CDR3 reads TGTGCCAGCAGCTTAGATTGGAGCTACACAGATACGCAGTATTTT.

The chain couples TRBV18 to TRBJ2-5; 8 bases are shared with TRBD1. J lost 5 bases, V lost 3 bases, and 2 bases had no gene match. Germline V lookup: CDR1 KGHSH, CDR2 LQKENI. CDR3 length: 13 residues. CDR3 loop: CASSPTGGETQYF. In DNA form, the CDR3 reads TGTGCCAGCTCACCCACAGGGGGGGAGACCCAGTACTTC.

This rearrangement joins TRBV27 to TRBJ1-4; TRBD1 is a possible D gene (6 bases). CDR1 is MNHEY and CDR2 is SMNVEV in the germline V gene (reference sequence). V lost 3 bases and J lost 8, with 19 bases in between. The CDR3 spans 16 residues. Written as DNA, the CDR3 is TGTGCCAGCAGTTTCGTCAGGGGAGAAGTTGGGGAAAAACTGTTTTTT. This gives the protein CASSFVRGEVGEKLFF.

The chain is built from TRBV2 and TRBJ2-1, with 14 bases lining up with TRBD2. Losses at the gene ends were 7 bases for V and 7 bases for J; bases not matched to a gene: 9. The V gene's germline CDR1 is SNHLY and CDR2 FYNNEI. The CDR3 has 16 amino acids. The CDR3 here is CASNLPGLAGANEQFF. The CDR3 nucleotides are TGTGCCAGCAACCTCCCGGGACTAGCGGGAGCAAATGAGCAGTTCTTC. The full variable domain, with the rest looked up from reference TRBV2 and TRBJ2-1, is EPEVTQTPSHQVTQMGQEVILRCVPISNHLYFYWYRQILGQKVEFLVSFYNNEISEKSEIFDDQFSVERPDGSNFTLKIRSTKLEDSAMYFCASNLPGLAGANEQFFGPGTRLTVL.

The chain links TRBV7-2 to TRBJ2-3; 13 nucleotides agree with TRBD2. The length of the CDR3 is 17 residues. Germline V gene lookup returns CDR1 SGHTA and CDR2 FQGNSA. Losses at the gene ends were 4 bases for V and 4 bases for J; bases not matched to a gene: 8. The CDR3 protein is CASSSPLTSGRSDTQYF. The CDR3, as DNA: TGTGCCAGCAGCTCCCCTCTGACTAGCGGGAGGTCAGATACGCAGTATTTT.

The J gene is TRBJ1-4, the V gene TRBV4-1, with no clear D. CDR1 MGHRA and CDR2 YSYEKL come from the germline V gene. Between the trimmed V and J ends, which lost 1 base and 8 bases, there was a span of 14 bases. This CDR3 spans 15 amino acids. CDR3 amino acids: CASSQVVAVREKLFF. The CDR3 nucleotides are TGCGCCAGCAGCCAAGTCGTGGCCGTGCGGGAAAAACTGTTTTTT.

The count of this clone is one. The rearrangement uses TRBV7-6 and TRBJ2-2; tentatively, D is TRBD1 (6 bases). V was cut by 5 bases and J by 2 bases, with 18 bases left in between. From germline, CDR1 is SGHVS and CDR2 FNYEAQ. The CDR3 has 17 amino acids. Written as DNA, the CDR3 is TGTGCCAGCAGCCGCAGAGCACAGGGTTCAAACACCGGGGAGCTGTTTTTT. It encodes CASSRRAQGSNTGELFF.

This chain connects TRBV27 to TRBJ2-1, with unresolved D. The germline CDR1 and CDR2 sequences are MNHEY and SMNVEV (reference sequence). CDR3 size: 15 residues. The V end lost 3 bases, the J end lost 2 bases, and 11 bases lay between the germline ends. CDR3 amino acids: CASSFSPIAYNEQFF. The CDR3 region has the DNA TGTGCCAGCAGTTTTTCCCCCATCGCCTACAATGAGCAGTTCTTC.

This clone was observed a few times. This chain connects TRBV6-4 to TRBJ2-2; the match to TRBD2 covers 9 bases. CDR1 and CDR2 (germline): MRHNA, SNTAGT. The length of the CDR3 is 16 residues. V dropped 0 bases and J dropped 1; count of bases not matched to a gene: 0. As DNA, the CDR3 is TGTGCCAGCAGTGACTCGACTAGCGGGAACACCGGGGAGCTGTTTTTT. Translating gives CASSDSTSGNTGELFF.

The chain links TRBV28 to TRBJ1-5; TRBD1 aligns across 9 bases. This CDR3 is 14 amino acids long. The J segment lost 5 bases and the V segment lost 6 bases, leaving 5 bases of the junction unmatched. Germline V lookup: CDR1 MDHEN, CDR2 SYDVKM. The CDR3: CASSPGQGDQPQHF. The CDR3 nucleotides are TGTGCCAGCAGCCCGGGACAGGGAGATCAGCCCCAGCATTTT.

A note on this clone: This sample includes further DNA sequences coding for the same CDR3. This chain joins TRBV6-5 and TRBJ2-3, with D uncertain. The CDR3 contains 12 residues. Germline lookup yields CDR1 MNHEY and CDR2 SVGAGI. V was cut by 0 bases and J by 5 bases, with 3 bases left in between. Written as DNA, the CDR3 is TGTGCCAGCAGTTACTCAGGAGATACGCAGTATTTT. This encodes CASSYSGDTQYF.

J is TRBJ1-2 and V is TRBV5-4, with D possibly TRBD1 on 6 matching bases. This CDR3 contains 14 residues. The germline V gene encodes CDR1 SGHNT and CDR2 YYREEE (reference sequence). The ends were cut back, 4 bases at V and 2 bases at J, with 12 bases in the middle. For the CDR3, the DNA is TGTGCCAGCAGCGATCTCGACAGGAACTATGGCTACACCTTC. Amino acids: CASSDLDRNYGYTF.